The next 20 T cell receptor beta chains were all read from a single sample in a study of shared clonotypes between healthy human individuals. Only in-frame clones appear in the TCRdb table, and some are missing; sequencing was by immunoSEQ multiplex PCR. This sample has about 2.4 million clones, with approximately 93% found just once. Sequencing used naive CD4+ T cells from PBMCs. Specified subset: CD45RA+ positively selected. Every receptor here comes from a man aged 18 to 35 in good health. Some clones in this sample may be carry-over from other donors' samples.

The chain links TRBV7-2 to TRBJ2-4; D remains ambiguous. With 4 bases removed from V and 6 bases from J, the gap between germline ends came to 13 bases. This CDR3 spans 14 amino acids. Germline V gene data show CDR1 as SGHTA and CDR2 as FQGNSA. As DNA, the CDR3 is TGTGCCAGCAGCTCCCTCCCTCTGGGAAACATTCAGTACTTC. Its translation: CASSSLPLGNIQYF.

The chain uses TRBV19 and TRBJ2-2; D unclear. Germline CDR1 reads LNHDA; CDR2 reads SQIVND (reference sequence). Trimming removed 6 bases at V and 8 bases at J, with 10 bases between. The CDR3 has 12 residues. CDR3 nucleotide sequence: TGTGCCAGTAGACCGACGGGTGGGGAGCTGTTTTTT. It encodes CASRPTGGELFF.

The CDR3 DNA reads as TGTGCCAGCAGTTTCCTCGGGTCGGTAAACAATGAGCAGTTCTTC. This gives the protein CASSFLGSVNNEQFF. The chain uses TRBV28 and TRBJ2-1, with D unclear. Trimming took 3 bases from V and 5 from J, leaving 14 bases between them. CDR3 length equals 15 residues. CDR1 is MDHEN, CDR2 SYDVKM, per germline.

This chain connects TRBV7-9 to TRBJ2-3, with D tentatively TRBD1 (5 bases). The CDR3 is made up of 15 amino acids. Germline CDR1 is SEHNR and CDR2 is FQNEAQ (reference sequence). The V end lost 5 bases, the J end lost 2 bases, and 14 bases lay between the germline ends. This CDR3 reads CASSPGSILTDTQYF. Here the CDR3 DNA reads TGTGCCAGCAGCCCAGGGTCCATCCTCACAGATACGCAGTATTTT.

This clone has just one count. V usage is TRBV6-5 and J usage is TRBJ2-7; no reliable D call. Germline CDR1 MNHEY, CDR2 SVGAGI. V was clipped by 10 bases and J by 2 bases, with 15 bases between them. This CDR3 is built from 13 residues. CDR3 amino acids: CATSRQTTYEQYF. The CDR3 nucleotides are TGTGCCACCTCACGCCAGACAACCTACGAGCAGTACTTC.

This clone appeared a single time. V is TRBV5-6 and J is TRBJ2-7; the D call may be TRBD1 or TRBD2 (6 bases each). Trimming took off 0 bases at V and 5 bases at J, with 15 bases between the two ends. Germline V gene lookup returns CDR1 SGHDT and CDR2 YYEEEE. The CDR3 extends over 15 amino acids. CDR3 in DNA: TGTGCCAGCAGCTTGGTTGGGACCGGGGGCGACGAGCAGTACTTC. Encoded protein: CASSLVGTGGDEQYF.

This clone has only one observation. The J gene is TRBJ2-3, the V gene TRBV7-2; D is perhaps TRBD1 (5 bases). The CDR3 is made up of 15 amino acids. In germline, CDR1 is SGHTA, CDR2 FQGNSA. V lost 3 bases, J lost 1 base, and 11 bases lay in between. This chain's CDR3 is CASSLYQGGTDTQYF. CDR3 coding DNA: TGTGCCAGCAGCTTGTACCAGGGCGGCACAGATACGCAGTATTTT. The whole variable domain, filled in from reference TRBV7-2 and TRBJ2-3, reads GAGVSQSPSNKVTEKGKDVELRCDPISGHTALYWYRQSLGQGLEFLIYFQGNSAPDKSGLPSDRFSAERTGGSVSTLTIQRTQQEDSAVYLCASSLYQGGTDTQYFGPGTRLTVL.

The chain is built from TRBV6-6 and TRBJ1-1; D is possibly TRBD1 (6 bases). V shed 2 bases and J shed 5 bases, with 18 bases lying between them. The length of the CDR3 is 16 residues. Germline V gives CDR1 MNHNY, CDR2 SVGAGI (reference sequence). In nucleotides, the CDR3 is TGTGCCAGCAGTTACACCCGGACCAGGGGAAGTACTGAAGCTTTCTTT. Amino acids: CASSYTRTRGSTEAFF.

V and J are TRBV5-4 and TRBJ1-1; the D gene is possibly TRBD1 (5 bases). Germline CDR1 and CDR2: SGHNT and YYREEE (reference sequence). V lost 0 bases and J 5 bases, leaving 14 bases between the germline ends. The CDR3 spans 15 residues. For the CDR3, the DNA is TGTGCCAGCAGCTTGGCCCAGGAGGGGAGGACTGAAGCTTTCTTT. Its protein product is CASSLAQEGRTEAFF.

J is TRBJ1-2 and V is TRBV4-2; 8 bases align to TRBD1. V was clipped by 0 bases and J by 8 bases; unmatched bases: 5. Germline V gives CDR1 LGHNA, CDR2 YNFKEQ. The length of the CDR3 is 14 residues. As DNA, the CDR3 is TGTGCCAGCAGCCAAGAGGGGACAGGTGTCGGCTACACCTTC. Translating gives CASSQEGTGVGYTF.

In DNA form, the CDR3 reads TGTGCCAGCAGCTTGAAACTGGGGGGAGGTAGCACAGATACGCAGTATTTT. Residues: CASSLKLGGGSTDTQYF. This chain connects TRBV7-6 to TRBJ2-3, with a tentative D call TRBD2 (6 bases). The V end lost 3 bases, the J end lost 0 bases, and 16 bases lay between the germline ends. The CDR3 runs 17 residues. Germline V lookup: CDR1 SGHVS, CDR2 FNYEAQ.

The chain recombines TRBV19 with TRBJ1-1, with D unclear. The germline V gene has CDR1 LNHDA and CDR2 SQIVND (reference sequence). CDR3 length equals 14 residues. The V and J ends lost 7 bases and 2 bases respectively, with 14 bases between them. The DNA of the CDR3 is TGTGCCAGTACCGGGGTGCCAAGAAACACTGAAGCTTTCTTT. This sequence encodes CASTGVPRNTEAFF.

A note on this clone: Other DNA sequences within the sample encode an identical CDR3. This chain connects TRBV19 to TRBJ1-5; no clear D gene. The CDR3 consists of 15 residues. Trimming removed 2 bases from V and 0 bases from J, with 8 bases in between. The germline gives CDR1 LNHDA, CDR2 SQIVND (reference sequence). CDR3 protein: CASSISGYSNQPQHF. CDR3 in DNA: TGTGCCAGTAGTATATCGGGTTATAGCAATCAGCCCCAGCATTTT.

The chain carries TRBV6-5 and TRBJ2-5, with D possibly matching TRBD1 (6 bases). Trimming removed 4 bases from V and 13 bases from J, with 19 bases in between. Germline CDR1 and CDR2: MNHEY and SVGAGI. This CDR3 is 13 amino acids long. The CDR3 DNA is TGTGCCAGCAGTTCCCCTTGGGACAACTCCAGGTACTTC. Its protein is CASSSPWDNSRYF.

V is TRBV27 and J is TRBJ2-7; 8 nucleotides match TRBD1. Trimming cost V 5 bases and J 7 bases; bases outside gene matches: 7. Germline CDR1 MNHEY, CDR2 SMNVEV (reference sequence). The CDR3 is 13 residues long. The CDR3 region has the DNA TGTGCCAGCAGTGGTCAGGGGGCGGGTGAGCAGTACTTC. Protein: CASSGQGAGEQYF.

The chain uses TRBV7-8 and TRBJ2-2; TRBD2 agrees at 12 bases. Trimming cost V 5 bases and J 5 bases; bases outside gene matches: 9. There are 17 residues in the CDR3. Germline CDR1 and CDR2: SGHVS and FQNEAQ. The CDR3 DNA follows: TGTGCCAGCAGCCGACTAGCGGGAGTCTTTGGAACCGGGGAGCTGTTTTTT. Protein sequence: CASSRLAGVFGTGELFF.

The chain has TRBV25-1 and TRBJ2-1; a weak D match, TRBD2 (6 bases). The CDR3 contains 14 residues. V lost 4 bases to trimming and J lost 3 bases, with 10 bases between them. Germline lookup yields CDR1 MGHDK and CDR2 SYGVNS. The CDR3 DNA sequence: TGTGCCAGCAGTGGGGGGGTCCGCTACAATGAGCAGTTCTTC. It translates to CASSGGVRYNEQFF.

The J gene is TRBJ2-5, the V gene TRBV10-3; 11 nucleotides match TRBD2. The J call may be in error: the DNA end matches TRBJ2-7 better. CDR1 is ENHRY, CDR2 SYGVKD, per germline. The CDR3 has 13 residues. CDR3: CATRLAGWYEQYF. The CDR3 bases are TGTGCCACCAGACTAGCGGGATGGTACGAGCAGTACTTC.

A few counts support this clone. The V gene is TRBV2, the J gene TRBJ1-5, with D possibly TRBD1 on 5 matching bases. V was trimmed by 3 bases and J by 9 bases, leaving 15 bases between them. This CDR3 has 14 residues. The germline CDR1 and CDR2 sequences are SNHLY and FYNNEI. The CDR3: CASSDEGRSGPQHF. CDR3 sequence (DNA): TGTGCCAGCAGTGATGAGGGACGTTCAGGGCCCCAGCATTTT.

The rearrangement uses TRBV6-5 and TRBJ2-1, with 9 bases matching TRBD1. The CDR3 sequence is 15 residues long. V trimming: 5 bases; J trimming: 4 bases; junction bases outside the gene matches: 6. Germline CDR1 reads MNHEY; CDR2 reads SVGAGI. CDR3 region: CASSPTGGVYNEQFF. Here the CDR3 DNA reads TGTGCCAGCAGTCCAACAGGGGGCGTTTACAATGAGCAGTTCTTC.